The clone carrying this T cell receptor (beta chain) has a single count. In the study's own analysis: Quantification of nucleated cells was approximated via reference gene primer amplification. The protocol was immunoSEQ multiplex PCR, while the TCRdb copy is restricted to in-frame clones and leaves out a portion. V and J calls and clone size are copied from that table; D and trimming were computed from the DNA. The sample holds 150,000 to 200,000 clones, 80% seen once. Germline V gene data show CDR1 as GTSNPN and CDR2 as SVGIG (reference sequence). The CDR3 has 14 residues. V dropped 0 bases and J dropped 5; count of bases not matched to a gene: 3. The entry originates in a study of blood T cell repertoires in COVID-19. Study-wide context: COVID-19 samples collected from the United States, Italy and Spain covered acute and convalescent phases. Nucleic acid was either cDNA or gDNA, and it came from T cells, B-cell-depleted T cells, or PBMCs.

The chain uses TRBV30 and TRBJ1-5; 8 nucleotides line up with TRBD1. Sequenced: PBMCs or T cells enriched from blood (not recorded which). The receptor was isolated from a man aged 60 to 69 who had been exposed to COVID-19. CDR3 DNA: TGTGCCTGGAGTGTACGCAGGGGGCATCAGCCCCAGCATTTT. Translating gives CAWSVRRGHQPQHF.